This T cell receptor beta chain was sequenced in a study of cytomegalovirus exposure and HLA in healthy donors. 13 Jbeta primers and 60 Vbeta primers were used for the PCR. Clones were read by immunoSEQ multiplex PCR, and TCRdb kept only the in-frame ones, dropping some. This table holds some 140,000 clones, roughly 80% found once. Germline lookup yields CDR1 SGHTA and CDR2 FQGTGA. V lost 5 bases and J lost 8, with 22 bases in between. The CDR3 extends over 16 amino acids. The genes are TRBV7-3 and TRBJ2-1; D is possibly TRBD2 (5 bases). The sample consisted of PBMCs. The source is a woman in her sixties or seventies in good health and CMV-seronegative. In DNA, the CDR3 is TGTGCCAGCAGCCCCATCGGGATCGGCCTAAATGATGAGCAGTTCTTC. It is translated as CASSPIGIGLNDEQFF.